The clone carrying this TCR beta chain has at least ten counts. Antigen unknown. The data belong to a study of T-cell reconstitution after alpha-beta-depleted transplantation in children. General study points: Reportedly, alpha-beta T cells present about two months post-transplant originated from several hundred expanded clones of graft origin.

TCRbeta library preparation incorporated unique molecular identifiers. MiXCR was run by TCRdb on the PCR reads, yielding one entry per CDR3 protein. The sample lists approximately 250,000 distinct CDR3 sequences; roughly a quarter were seen once. The CDR3 is 14 amino acids. V dropped 4 bases and J dropped 5 bases, with 14 bases sitting between them. Germline assignment: CDR1 ENHRY and CDR2 SYGVKD. The sequencing here drew on PBMCs, taken before TCRalphabeta/CD19-depleted stem cell transplant. The clonotype originates from a girl aged 2-10 years with Fanconi anemia, due to receive a stem cell transplant. The chain combines TRBV10-3 with TRBJ2-5; D perhaps matches TRBD1 (6 bases). The CDR3, as DNA: TGTGCCATCAGTGTCTCGACAGGCGGGGAGACCCAGTACTTC. It specifies CAISVSTGGETQYF.